The T cell receptor (beta chain) described here comes from a study of blood T cell repertoires in COVID-19. Study at large: Samples taken during acute and convalescent COVID-19 were collected in the United States, Italy and Spain.

As handled by the study authors: Estimation of nucleated cell counts was performed using reference gene primer amplification. Libraries were prepared by immunoSEQ multiplex PCR; TCRdb keeps only in-frame clonotypes and omits some of them. V and J calls plus clone size are reproduced from that table; the DNA served to infer D and trimming. The sample comprises around 78,000 clones, roughly 88% of which are singletons, and 5% to 6.5% rests with the top ten. This CDR3 has 14 amino acids. The junction had 3 bases not matched to a gene; V was cut back by 3 bases and J by 6 bases. Germline CDR1 KGHSH, CDR2 LQKENI.

The TCR was taken from a man between 50 and 59 years old with active COVID-19. J is TRBJ2-1 and V is TRBV18; 9 positions agree with TRBD2. Sequenced material: peripheral blood. The CDR3 loop is CASSPSSGSNEQFF. Here the CDR3 DNA reads TGTGCCAGCTCACCGAGTAGCGGGAGCAATGAGCAGTTCTTC.